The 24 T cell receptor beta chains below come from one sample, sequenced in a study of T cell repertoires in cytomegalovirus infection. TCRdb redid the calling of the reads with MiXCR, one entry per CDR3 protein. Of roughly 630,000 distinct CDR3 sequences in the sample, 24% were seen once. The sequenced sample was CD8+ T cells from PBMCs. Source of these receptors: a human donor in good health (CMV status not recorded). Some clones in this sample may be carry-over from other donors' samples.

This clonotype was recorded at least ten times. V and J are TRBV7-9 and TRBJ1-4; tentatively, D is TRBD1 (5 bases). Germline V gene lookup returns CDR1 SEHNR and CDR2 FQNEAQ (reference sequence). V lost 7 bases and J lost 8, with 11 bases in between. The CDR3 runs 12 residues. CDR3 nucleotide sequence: TGTGCCAGCACAGGGACCAGAGAAAAACTGTTTTTT. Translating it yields CASTGTREKLFF.

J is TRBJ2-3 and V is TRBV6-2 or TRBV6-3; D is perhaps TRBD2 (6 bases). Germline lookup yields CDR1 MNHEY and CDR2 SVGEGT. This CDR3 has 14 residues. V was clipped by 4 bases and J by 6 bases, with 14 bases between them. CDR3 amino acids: CASSFGLIRDTQYF. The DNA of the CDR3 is TGTGCCAGCAGTTTCGGACTAATACGTGATACGCAGTATTTT.

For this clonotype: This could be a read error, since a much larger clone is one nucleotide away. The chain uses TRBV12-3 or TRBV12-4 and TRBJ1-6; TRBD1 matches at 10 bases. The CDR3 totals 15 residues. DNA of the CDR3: TGTGTCAGCATAAGGGCCGGGACAGGGGACTCACCCCTCCACTTT. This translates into CVSIRAGTGDSPLHF.

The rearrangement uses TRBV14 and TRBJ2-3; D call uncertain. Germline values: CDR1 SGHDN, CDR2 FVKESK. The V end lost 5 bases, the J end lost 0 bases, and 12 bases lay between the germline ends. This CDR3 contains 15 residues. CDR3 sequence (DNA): TGTGCCAGCAGCGAGTCAGGATTTAGCACAGATACGCAGTATTTT. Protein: CASSESGFSTDTQYF.

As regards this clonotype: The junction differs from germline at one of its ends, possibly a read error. The CDR3: CASSGTRHRGSVTEELFF. Here the CDR3 DNA reads TGTGCCAGCAGCGGTACCCGGCACAGGGGGTCTGTCACCGAGGAGCTGTTTTTT. The rearrangement uses TRBV13 and TRBJ2-2, with 8 nucleotides matching TRBD1. This CDR3 has 18 residues. Germline V CDR1 and CDR2: PRHDT, FYEKMQ (reference sequence).

The CDR3 region is CASSFRPRHEQFF. For the CDR3, the DNA is TGTGCCAGCAGTTTTCGCCCCCGCCATGAGCAGTTCTTC. The rearrangement joins TRBV12-3 or TRBV12-4 to TRBJ2-1; D not certain. The length of the CDR3 is 13 residues. The germline V and J ends were trimmed by 3 bases and 8 bases, with 11 bases remaining between them.

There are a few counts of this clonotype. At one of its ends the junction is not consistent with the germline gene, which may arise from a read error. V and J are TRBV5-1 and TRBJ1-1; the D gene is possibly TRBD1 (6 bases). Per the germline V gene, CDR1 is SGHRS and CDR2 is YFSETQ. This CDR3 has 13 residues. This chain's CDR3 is CASSPRGSAEAFF. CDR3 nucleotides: TGTGCCAGCAGCCCCAGGGGATCAGCTGAAGCTTTCTTT.

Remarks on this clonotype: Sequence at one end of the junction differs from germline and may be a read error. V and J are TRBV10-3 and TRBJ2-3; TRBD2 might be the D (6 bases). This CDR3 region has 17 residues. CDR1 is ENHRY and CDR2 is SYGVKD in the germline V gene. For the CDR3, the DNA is TGTACCATCAGTGGCCTAGCGTTGACAACTAGCACAGATACGCAGTATTTT. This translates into CTISGLALTTSTDTQYF.

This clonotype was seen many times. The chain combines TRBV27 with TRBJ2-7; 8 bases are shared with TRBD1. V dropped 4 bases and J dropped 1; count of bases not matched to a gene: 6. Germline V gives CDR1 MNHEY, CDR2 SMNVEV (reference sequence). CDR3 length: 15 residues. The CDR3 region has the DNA TGTGCCAGCAGTTCCAAGGACAGGGTATCCTACGAGCAGTACGTC. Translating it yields CASSSKDRVSYEQYV.

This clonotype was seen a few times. The CDR3 coding sequence is TGCAGCGTTGACTTCATGGAAGGCCCTGAAGCTTTCTTT. Its translation: CSVDFMEGPEAFF. The V call is TRBV29-1, the J call TRBJ1-1, with D uncertain. V shed 3 bases and J shed 6 bases, with 14 bases lying between them. This CDR3 contains 13 residues. CDR1 is SQVTM, CDR2 ANQGSEA, per germline.

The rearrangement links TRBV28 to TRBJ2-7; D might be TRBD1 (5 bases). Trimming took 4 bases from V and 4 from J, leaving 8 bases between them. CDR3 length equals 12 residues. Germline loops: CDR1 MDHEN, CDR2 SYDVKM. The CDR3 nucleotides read TGTGCCAGCAGTTCAGGGCAATACGAGCAGTACGTC. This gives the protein CASSSGQYEQYV.

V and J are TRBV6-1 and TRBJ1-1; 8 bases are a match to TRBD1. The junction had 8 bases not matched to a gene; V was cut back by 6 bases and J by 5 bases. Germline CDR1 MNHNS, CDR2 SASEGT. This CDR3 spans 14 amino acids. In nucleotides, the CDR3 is TGTGCCAGCAGACCAGGGGGCGAGGGGACTGAAGCTTTCTTT. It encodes CASRPGGEGTEAFF.

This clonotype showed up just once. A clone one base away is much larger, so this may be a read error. The chain's CDR3 is CTSSLGEKYTF. The CDR3 DNA reads as TGTACCAGCAGCTTAGGGGAGAAGTACACCTTC. The chain recombines TRBV7-6 with TRBJ1-2; a weak D match, TRBD1 (5 bases). Germline CDR1 SGHVS, CDR2 FNYEAQ. The CDR3 contains 11 residues.

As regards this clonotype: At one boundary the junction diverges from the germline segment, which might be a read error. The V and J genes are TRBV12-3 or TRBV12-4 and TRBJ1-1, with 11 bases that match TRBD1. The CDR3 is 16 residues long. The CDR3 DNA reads TGTGCCAGCAGTTCAGGCAGGACAGGGGGCAACATTGAAGCTTTCTTT. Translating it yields CASSSGRTGGNIEAFF.

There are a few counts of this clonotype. CDR3 DNA: TGTGCCAGCAGTCCACTACAGGACTATGGCTACACCTTC. It specifies CASSPLQDYGYTF. The chain has TRBV28 and TRBJ1-2; maybe TRBD1 (5 bases). The germline gives CDR1 MDHEN, CDR2 SYDVKM. Trimming cost V 5 bases and J 3 bases, with 10 bases left between them. This CDR3 contains 13 residues.

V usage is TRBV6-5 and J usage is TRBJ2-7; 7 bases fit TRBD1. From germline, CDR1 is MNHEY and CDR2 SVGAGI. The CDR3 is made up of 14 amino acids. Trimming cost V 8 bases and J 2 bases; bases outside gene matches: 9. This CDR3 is CASLDRRRPYEQYF. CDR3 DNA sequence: TGTGCCAGCCTGGACAGGCGACGACCCTACGAGCAGTACTTC.

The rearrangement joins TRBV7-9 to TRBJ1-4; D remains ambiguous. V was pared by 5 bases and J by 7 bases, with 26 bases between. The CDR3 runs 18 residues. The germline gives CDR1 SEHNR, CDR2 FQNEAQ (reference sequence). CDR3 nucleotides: TGTGCCAGCAGCCCTGGGCAGGATTTCGGGCAAAGAGGTGAAAAACTGTTTTTT. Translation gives CASSPGQDFGQRGEKLFF.

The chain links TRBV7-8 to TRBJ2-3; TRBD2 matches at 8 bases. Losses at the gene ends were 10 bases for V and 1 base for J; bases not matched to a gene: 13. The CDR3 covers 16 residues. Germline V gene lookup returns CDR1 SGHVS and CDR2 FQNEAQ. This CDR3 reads CANSVRSGGGTDTQYF. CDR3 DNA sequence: TGTGCCAACAGTGTTAGGTCCGGGGGGGGCACAGATACGCAGTATTTT. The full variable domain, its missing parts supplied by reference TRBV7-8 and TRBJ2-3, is GAGVSQSPRYKVAKRGQDVALRCDPISGHVSLFWYQQALGQGPEFLTYFQNEAQLDKSGLPSDRFFAERPEGSVSTLKIQRTQQEDSAVYLCANSVRSGGGTDTQYFGPGTRLTVL.

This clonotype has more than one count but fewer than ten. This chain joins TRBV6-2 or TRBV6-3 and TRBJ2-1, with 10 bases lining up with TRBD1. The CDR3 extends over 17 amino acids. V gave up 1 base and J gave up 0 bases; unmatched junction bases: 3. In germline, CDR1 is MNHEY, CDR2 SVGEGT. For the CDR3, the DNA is TGTGCCAGCAGTTACTTACGACAGGGGGCCTCCTACAATGAGCAGTTCTTC. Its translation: CASSYLRQGASYNEQFF.

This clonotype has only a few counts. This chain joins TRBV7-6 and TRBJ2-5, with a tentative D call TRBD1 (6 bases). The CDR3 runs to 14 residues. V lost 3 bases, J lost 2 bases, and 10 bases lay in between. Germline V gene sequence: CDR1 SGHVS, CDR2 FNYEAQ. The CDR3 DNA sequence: TGTGCCAGCAGCTTGCAGGGGTGGCAAGAGACCCAGTACTTC. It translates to CASSLQGWQETQYF.

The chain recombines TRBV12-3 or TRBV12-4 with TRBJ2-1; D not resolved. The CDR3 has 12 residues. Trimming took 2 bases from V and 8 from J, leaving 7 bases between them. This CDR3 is CASSLWTDEQFF. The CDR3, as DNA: TGTGCCAGCAGTTTATGGACCGATGAGCAGTTCTTC.

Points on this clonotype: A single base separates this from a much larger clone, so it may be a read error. The CDR3 nucleotides read TGTGCCAGCAGCTTAACGACAGGGGGAGATGAGCAGTTCTTC. Translating gives CASSLTTGGDEQFF. V and J are TRBV7-3 and TRBJ2-1; 9 bases fit TRBD1. V trimming: 0 bases; J trimming: 8 bases; junction bases outside the gene matches: 2. The CDR3 runs 14 residues. Germline V gives CDR1 SGHTA, CDR2 FQGTGA.

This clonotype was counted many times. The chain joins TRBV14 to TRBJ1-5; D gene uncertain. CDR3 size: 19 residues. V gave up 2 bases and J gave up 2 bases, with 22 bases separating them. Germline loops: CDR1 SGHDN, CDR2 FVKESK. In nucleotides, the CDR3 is TGTGCCAGCAGCCAACCCCAGAACGGAGGTGGAGGAGGCAATCAGCCCCAGCATTTT. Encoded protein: CASSQPQNGGGGGNQPQHF.

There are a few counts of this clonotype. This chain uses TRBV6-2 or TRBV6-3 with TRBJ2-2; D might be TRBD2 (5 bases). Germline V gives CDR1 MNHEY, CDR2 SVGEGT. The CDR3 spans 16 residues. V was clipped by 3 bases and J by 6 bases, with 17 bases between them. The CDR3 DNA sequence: TGTGCCAGCAGTTATCCCCCTTTAGCGAGGTCCGGGGAGCTGTTTTTT. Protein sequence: CASSYPPLARSGELFF.